This TCR beta chain stems from a study of blood T cell repertoires in COVID-19. Whole-study context: The United States, Italy and Spain supplied acute and convalescent COVID-19 samples.

In the authors' workflow: The authors estimated nucleated cell counts from reference gene primer amplification. Sequencing used immunoSEQ multiplex PCR; TCRdb keeps in-frame clones, though not all of them. V and J calls and clone size are copied from that table; D and trimming were computed from the DNA. Of under 350,000 clones in the sample, more than 85% were seen once. This CDR3 contains 15 residues. Trimming shortened V by 0 bases and J by 2 bases, and 8 bases separated the two germline ends. Germline V gene data show CDR1 as LGHNT and CDR2 as FRNRAP. Sequenced: peripheral blood. The clonotype comes from a man aged 35-49 years with acute or convalescent COVID-19. The chain joins TRBV12-5 to TRBJ1-5, with D tentatively TRBD1 (5 bases). The CDR3, as DNA: TGTGCTAGTGGTTTGGTCCAGGGCGGCAATCAGCCCCAGCATTTT. Translated: CASGLVQGGNQPQHF.